The rows below give T cell receptor beta chains drawn from one sample of a study of blood T cell repertoires in COVID-19. TCRdb's table, derived via immunoSEQ multiplex PCR, lists solely in-frame clones and lacks some. The sample yields about 190,000 clones, 75% to 90% seen once. Sequencing was carried out using peripheral blood. All receptors come from a man aged 40-49 years with acute or convalescent COVID-19. Each CDR3 is given with its conserved first and last residue. Fields, in order: clone size, J gene, V gene, D gene, CDR3 protein, CDR3 DNA. The D gene is left open where the match is weak. Not every row has a clone size; where given, it reads once, few, many or a size class.

>.|TRBJ1-5|TRBV19|.
CASSILGNLPQHF
TGTGCCAGTAGTATACTCGGGAATCTGCCCCAGCATTTT
>.|TRBJ1-1|TRBV6-9|.
CASCMWRDTEAFF
TGTGCCAGCTGTATGTGGCGGGACACTGAAGCTTTCTTT
>.|TRBJ1-2|TRBV15|.
CATSRLPRYGYTF
TGTGCCACCAGCAGACTTCCCCGGTATGGCTACACCTTC
>.|TRBJ2-3|TRBV3-1/TRBV3-2|TRBD2
CASSHRGTSGGQPTDTQYF
TGTGCCAGCAGCCACCGCGGGACTAGCGGGGGGCAACCCACAGATACGCAGTATTTT
>.|TRBJ1-2|TRBV6-5|TRBD1
CASTTSTGNYGYTF
TGTGCCAGCACCACTTCGACAGGGAACTATGGCTACACCTTC
>.|TRBJ1-6|TRBV10-3|.
CAIRGQSDSPLHF
TGTGCCATCAGAGGACAGAGTGATTCACCCCTCCACTTT
>.|TRBJ2-3|TRBV15|.
CATSGRLETDRRSTDTQYF
TGTGCCACCAGCGGACGTCTTGAAACTGACAGGCGAAGCACAGATACGCAGTATTTT
>.|TRBJ1-1|TRBV30|.
CAWSLGRGGSEAFF
TGTGCCTGGAGTTTAGGTCGGGGGGGGTCTGAAGCTTTCTTT
>once|TRBJ2-5|TRBV7-2|.
CASSLVVAGGETQYF
TGTGCCAGCAGCTTAGTCGTGGCAGGGGGGGAGACCCAGTACTTC
>.|TRBJ1-2|TRBV7-9|TRBD1
CASSSIRDRGSDGYTF
TGTGCCAGCAGCTCAATTAGGGACAGGGGAAGTGATGGCTACACCTTC
>.|TRBJ1-2|TRBV5-1|.
CASSFPEQRGNYGYTF
TGCGCCAGCAGCTTCCCGGAACAGAGGGGGAACTATGGCTACACCTTC
>.|TRBJ1-6|TRBV7-3|.
CASSLSGSAEGSPLHF
TGTGCCAGCAGCTTATCGGGCTCCGCCGAGGGTTCACCCCTCCACTTT
>.|TRBJ2-7|TRBV19|TRBD1
CASSPGTGPYYEQYF
TGTGCCAGTAGTCCTGGGACAGGACCTTACTACGAGCAGTACTTC